A single sample is the source of the 14 T cell receptor beta chains below, sequenced in a study of T cell responses to AZD1222 COVID-19 vaccine. Method: immunoSEQ multiplex PCR; TCRdb's copy keeps in-frame clones and lacks some. This repertoire shows fewer than 200,000 clones, over 85% found once; its top ten account for over 1.5%. Source: peripheral blood, taken on day 0 of AZD1222 vaccination. These receptors all come from an adult in good health.

CDR3 residues: CATGGGSYGYTF. DNA for the CDR3: TGTGCCACCGGGGGGGGTAGCTATGGCTACACCTTC. This chain links TRBV2 with TRBJ1-2; a possible D gene is TRBD1 (5 bases). Germline V CDR1 and CDR2: SNHLY, FYNNEI. V lost 10 bases to trimming and J lost 4 bases, with 13 bases between them. CDR3 length equals 12 residues.

The chain links TRBV13 to TRBJ2-2; no clear D gene. The CDR3 is 14 residues long. CDR1 and CDR2 from the germline V gene are PRHDT and FYEKMQ (reference sequence). Trimming removed 4 bases at V and 5 bases at J, with 11 bases between. The CDR3 loop is CASSSIRATGELFF. The CDR3, as DNA: TGTGCCAGCAGCTCCATTAGGGCAACCGGGGAGCTGTTTTTT.

The chain has TRBV2 and TRBJ1-4; TRBD1 matches 10 bases. CDR1 SNHLY and CDR2 FYNNEI come from the germline V gene. The length of the CDR3 is 15 residues. V gave up 5 bases and J gave up 3 bases; unmatched junction bases: 3. The CDR3 loop is CASSRQGASNEKLFF. CDR3 DNA: TGTGCCAGCAGTCGACAGGGGGCCTCTAATGAAAAACTGTTTTTT.

The chain's CDR3 is CASSANRGTGNEQFF. CDR3 coding DNA: TGCGCCAGCAGCGCCAACAGGGGGACCGGCAATGAGCAGTTCTTC. The chain couples TRBV5-1 to TRBJ2-1, with 8 bases that match TRBD1. After removal of 4 bases from V and 6 bases from J, the junction contained 9 bases not matched to a gene. Germline assignment: CDR1 SGHRS and CDR2 YFSETQ. The CDR3 has 15 residues.

The rearrangement joins TRBV19 to TRBJ2-3; 7 bases are a match to TRBD2. Looked up from germline, CDR1 is LNHDA and CDR2 is SQIVND (reference sequence). Trimming removed 6 bases from V and 10 bases from J; junction bases left unmatched: 10. There are 13 residues in the CDR3. CDR3 amino acids: CASRGTAREAQYF. In DNA, the CDR3 is TGTGCCAGTAGGGGGACTGCTCGGGAGGCGCAGTATTTT.

This clone was seen a single time. The chain is built from TRBV27 and TRBJ2-7; 8 positions match TRBD1. CDR1 and CDR2 from the germline V gene are MNHEY and SMNVEV (reference sequence). The V and J ends lost 4 bases and 5 bases, in that order; junction bases with no gene match: 10. The CDR3 is made up of 15 amino acids. CDR3 nucleotides: TGTGCCAGCAGTTCCTTGGGGACAGGTCATAACGAGCAGTACTTC. Amino acid sequence: CASSSLGTGHNEQYF.

The genes are TRBV7-9 and TRBJ2-1; 9 bases are a match to TRBD1. This CDR3 comprises 15 residues. Trimming cost V 6 bases and J 7 bases; bases outside gene matches: 10. CDR1 SEHNR and CDR2 FQNEAQ come from the germline V gene (reference sequence). CDR3 coding DNA: TGTGCCAGCAGTGAGCTGGGACAGGGAACGAATGAGCAGTTCTTC. It specifies CASSELGQGTNEQFF.

This sequence joins TRBV30 and TRBJ1-2; 9 nucleotides agree with TRBD1. There are 13 residues in the CDR3. Unmatched junction bases numbered 4, after V lost 0 bases and J lost 8 bases. The germline V gene encodes CDR1 GTSNPN and CDR2 SVGIG (reference sequence). The DNA of the CDR3 is TGTGCCTGGAGTGTGGGACAGGGTAACGGCTACACCTTC. It is translated as CAWSVGQGNGYTF.

The CDR3 is CASSEYSARDAEAFF. In DNA, the CDR3 is TGTGCCAGCAGTGAATATAGCGCTCGTGACGCTGAAGCTTTCTTT. V and J are TRBV6-1 and TRBJ1-1; no reliable D call. The V and J ends lost 2 bases and 6 bases respectively, with 16 bases between them. CDR1 and CDR2 from the germline V gene are MNHNS and SASEGT. The CDR3 is 15 residues long.

The chain has TRBV4-2 and TRBJ2-3; TRBD1 might be the D (8 bases). Germline-derived CDR1 and CDR2 are LGHNA and YNFKEQ. The CDR3 covers 17 residues. V lost 0 bases and J lost 3, with 16 bases in between. CDR3 loop: CASSQDYRGGQTDTQYF. As DNA, the CDR3 is TGTGCCAGCAGCCAAGACTACAGGGGGGGCCAGACAGATACGCAGTATTTT.

V is TRBV19 and J is TRBJ1-2; D gene unclear. Germline lookup yields CDR1 LNHDA and CDR2 SQIVND (reference sequence). This CDR3 has 14 amino acids. V was trimmed by 3 bases and J by 2 bases, leaving 10 bases between them. The CDR3 DNA reads TGTGCCAGTAGTATCGCTTGGCAGAACTATGGCTACACCTTC. Translated, it gives CASSIAWQNYGYTF.

The gene calls are TRBV15 and TRBJ1-2; possible D gene TRBD1, 5 bases. V was cut by 1 base and J by 4 bases, with 13 bases left in between. The CDR3 length is 15 residues. The germline CDR1 and CDR2 sequences are LNHNV and YYDKDF (reference sequence). DNA of the CDR3: TGTGCCACCAGCAGAGGGGCCCAGGGCAGCTATGGCTACACCTTC. This codes for CATSRGAQGSYGYTF. Full variable domain (rest looked up from reference TRBV15 and TRBJ1-2): DAMVIQNPRYQVTQFGKPVTLSCSQTLNHNVMYWYQQKSSQAPKLLFHYYDKDFNNEADTPDNFQSRRPNTSFCFLDIRSPGLGDTAMYLCATSRGAQGSYGYTFGSGTRLTVV.

This chain uses TRBV9 with TRBJ1-2, with a tentative D call TRBD1 (6 bases). This CDR3 comprises 18 residues. V lost 3 bases and J lost 4, with 25 bases in between. Germline lookup yields CDR1 SGDLS and CDR2 YYNGEE. The CDR3 region has the DNA TGTGCCAGCAGCGCATCAACCCCCCGGCCAGGGGCTATCTATGGCTACACCTTC. It encodes CASSASTPRPGAIYGYTF.

The rearrangement links TRBV20-1 to TRBJ1-2, with a tentative D call TRBD1 (6 bases). This CDR3 region has 14 residues. V lost 3 bases to trimming and J lost 3 bases, with 14 bases between them. Germline CDR1 reads DFQATT; CDR2 reads SNEGSKA (reference sequence). The CDR3 reads CSASRRGRDYGYTF. Here the CDR3 DNA reads TGCAGTGCTAGTCGAAGGGGGAGGGACTATGGCTACACCTTC.